The 5 T cell receptor beta chains below all came from one sample that was sequenced in a study of cytomegalovirus exposure and HLA in healthy donors. Amplification used 60 Vbeta primers and 13 Jbeta primers. Clones were sequenced by immunoSEQ multiplex PCR, and TCRdb holds only the in-frame ones, with some missing. The table records about 98,000 clones, 55% to 75% of them present only once. Sequencing was done on a sample of PBMCs. Receptors originate from a middle-aged man in good health and CMV-seronegative.

The chain links TRBV2 to TRBJ2-7; D may be TRBD2 (6 bases). Per the germline V gene, CDR1 is SNHLY and CDR2 is FYNNEI. The CDR3 consists of 14 residues. Trimming cost V 3 bases and J 7 bases, with 16 bases left between them. CDR3 bases: TGTGCCAGCAGTGACAGCGGGCGCCCCCTGGAGCAGTACTTC. Its protein product is CASSDSGRPLEQYF.

V gene TRBV5-1 combines with J gene TRBJ2-7; 8 positions agree with TRBD1. Unmatched junction bases numbered 2, after V lost 4 bases and J lost 2 bases. The CDR3 is made up of 13 amino acids. Germline V gene lookup returns CDR1 SGHRS and CDR2 YFSETQ. The CDR3 DNA follows: TGCGCCAGCAGCGGACAGGGACCCTACGAGCAGTACTTC. Translation: CASSGQGPYEQYF.

DNA of the CDR3: TGTGCCAGCAGTCCACAGGGATACAATGAGCAGTTCTTC. Amino acids: CASSPQGYNEQFF. The chain employs TRBV6-5 and TRBJ2-1; maybe TRBD1 (6 bases). The CDR3 length is 13 residues. Per the germline V gene, CDR1 is MNHEY and CDR2 is SVGAGI. Trimming cost V 5 bases and J 4 bases, with 9 bases left between them.

Regarding this clone: At one boundary the junction diverges from the germline segment, which might be a read error. V usage is TRBV6-5 and J usage is TRBJ2-1; D is perhaps TRBD2 (6 bases). CDR1 is MNHEY, CDR2 SVGAGI, per germline. The CDR3 contains 13 residues. CDR3 loop: CASSYAGYGSFLF. As DNA, the CDR3 is TGTGCCAGCAGTTATGCGGGGTACGGGTCTTTCCTCTTC.

Here the CDR3 reads CASSLDDRGVQPQHF. The CDR3 bases are TGTGCCAGCAGTTTGGACGACAGGGGGGTACAGCCCCAGCATTTT. The rearrangement joins TRBV6-5 to TRBJ1-5; 9 positions match TRBD1. V shed 4 bases and J 7 bases; nucleotides not matched to a gene: 8. The CDR3 spans 15 residues. Germline-derived CDR1 and CDR2 are MNHEY and SVGAGI.